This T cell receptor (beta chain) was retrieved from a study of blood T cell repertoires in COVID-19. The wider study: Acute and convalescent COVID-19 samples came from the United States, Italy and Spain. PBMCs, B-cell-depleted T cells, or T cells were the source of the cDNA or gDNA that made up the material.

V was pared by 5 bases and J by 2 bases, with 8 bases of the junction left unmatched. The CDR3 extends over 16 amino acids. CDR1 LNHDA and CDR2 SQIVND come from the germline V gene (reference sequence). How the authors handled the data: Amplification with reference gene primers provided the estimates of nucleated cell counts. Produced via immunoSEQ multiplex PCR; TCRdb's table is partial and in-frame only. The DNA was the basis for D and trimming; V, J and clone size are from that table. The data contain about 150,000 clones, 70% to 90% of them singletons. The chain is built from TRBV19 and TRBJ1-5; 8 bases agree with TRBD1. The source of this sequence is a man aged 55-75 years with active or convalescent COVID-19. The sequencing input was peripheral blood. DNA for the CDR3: TGTGCCAGTAGTCCTCAGGGGGCTGTCGGCAATCAGCCCCAGCATTTT. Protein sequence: CASSPQGAVGNQPQHF.